This is a list of T cell receptor beta chains from one sample in a study of cytomegalovirus exposure and HLA in healthy donors. The protocol was immunoSEQ multiplex PCR, while the TCRdb copy is restricted to in-frame clones and leaves out a portion. This table has approximately 160,000 clones, roughly four fifths appearing once. Sequencing input: PBMCs. The receptors shown here come from a man aged 45 to 65 in good health and CMV-seropositive. The CDR3 runs from the conserved cysteine through the conserved F or W. D genes are given only for firm matches. The size field is filled for only some rows; it gives once, few, many or a size class.

NA,TRBJ1-1,NA,TRBV6-5,CASSNSQVMNTEAFF,TGTGCCAGCAGTAACTCACAGGTCATGAACACTGAAGCTTTCTTT
NA,TRBJ2-5,TRBD1,TRBV10-3,CAISGAQTGSETQYF,TGTGCCATCAGTGGGGCCCAGACAGGGTCCGAGACCCAGTACTTC
NA,TRBJ1-2,NA,TRBV2,CASSEGEARTRGYTF,TGTGCCAGCAGTGAAGGCGAAGCTAGGACACGGGGCTACACCTTC
NA,TRBJ2-3,TRBD1,TRBV5-1,CASSPEAQGAGDTDTQYF,TGCGCCAGCAGCCCGGAAGCTCAGGGGGCAGGGGACACAGATACGCAGTATTTT
NA,TRBJ1-2,NA,TRBV4-3,CASSQDFGATAGYGYTF,TGCGCCAGCAGCCAAGATTTTGGGGCCACCGCTGGTTATGGCTACACCTTC
NA,TRBJ1-5,TRBD1,TRBV7-8,CASSPGQASNQPQHF,TGTGCCAGCAGCCCCGGACAGGCTAGCAATCAGCCCCAGCATTTT
few,TRBJ1-5,TRBD1,TRBV10-3,CAISEQGASNQPQHF,TGTGCCATCAGTGAGCAGGGGGCTAGCAATCAGCCCCAGCATTTT
NA,TRBJ1-2,TRBD1,TRBV18,CASSPPATGGGYGYTF,TGTGCCAGCTCACCACCCGCGACAGGGGGCGGGTATGGCTACACCTTC
NA,TRBJ2-4,TRBD2,TRBV25-1,CASSEEREGAKNIQYF,TGTGCCAGCAGTGAAGAGCGGGAGGGGGCCAAAAACATTCAGTACTTC
NA,TRBJ1-1,NA,TRBV6-5,CASKLRQAEAFF,TGTGCCAGCAAGCTTAGACAGGCTGAAGCTTTCTTT
NA,TRBJ1-6,NA,TRBV5-1,CASSLGGRTLHF,TGCGCCAGCAGCTTGGGGGGGAGGACCCTCCACTTT
NA,TRBJ2-5,NA,TRBV27,CASSRQGWETQYF,TGTGCCAGCAGTCGGCAGGGTTGGGAGACCCAGTACTTC
NA,TRBJ2-3,NA,TRBV7-2,CASSLGPVLISTDTQYF,TGTGCCAGCAGCTTAGGGCCAGTTTTAATTTCCACAGATACGCAGTATTTT
NA,TRBJ1-6,NA,TRBV7-9,CASSLVAGNSPLHF,TGTGCCAGCAGCTTAGTAGCAGGGAATTCACCCCTCCACTTT
NA,TRBJ2-7,TRBD1,TRBV6-1,CASRWPGQGAYEQYF,TGTGCCAGCAGGTGGCCGGGACAGGGGGCTTACGAGCAGTACTTC
few,TRBJ2-1,NA,TRBV9,CASSVSRGSHNEQFF,TGTGCCAGCAGCGTCTCCAGGGGATCCCACAATGAGCAGTTCTTC
NA,TRBJ2-1,TRBD2,TRBV7-9,CASGTINEQFF,TGTGCCAGCGGGACTATCAATGAGCAGTTCTTC
NA,TRBJ1-2,NA,TRBV12-2,CASRLYRGAYGYTF,TGTGCAAGTCGCTTATACAGGGGTGCCTATGGCTACACCTTC
NA,TRBJ2-7,NA,TRBV28,CASRLDNYEQYF,TGTGCCAGCAGATTAGACAACTACGAGCAGTACTTC
NA,TRBJ1-1,NA,TRBV2,CASLGGLTEAFF,TGTGCCAGCTTGGGGGGTCTCACTGAAGCTTTCTTT
NA,TRBJ2-3,NA,TRBV5-1,CASSLEPPGGGGDTQYF,TGCGCCAGCAGCTTGGAGCCCCCAGGGGGCGGGGGAGATACGCAGTATTTT
NA,TRBJ2-1,TRBD2,TRBV5-4,CASSLVPSGANEQFF,TGTGCCAGCAGCCTAGTCCCTAGCGGGGCGAATGAGCAGTTCTTC
NA,TRBJ2-7,NA,TRBV9,CASSVGRQAHEQYF,TGTGCCAGCAGCGTAGGTAGACAGGCTCACGAGCAGTACTTC
once,TRBJ1-1,TRBD1,TRBV6-5,CASSKRQGQSEAFF,TGTGCCAGCAGTAAGCGACAGGGTCAGTCTGAAGCTTTCTTT
NA,TRBJ2-2,TRBD2,TRBV9,CASSHGTSGRLTGELFF,TGTGCCAGCAGCCATGGGACTAGCGGGAGATTAACCGGGGAGCTGTTTTTT
NA,TRBJ1-1,NA,TRBV28,CASSFEGSAFF,TGTGCCAGCAGTTTCGAGGGATCAGCTTTCTTT
NA,TRBJ1-2,TRBD1,TRBV30,CAWSSGTGLIYGYTF,TGTGCCTGGAGCTCCGGGACAGGCTTAATCTATGGCTACACCTTC
once,TRBJ1-6,TRBD1,TRBV19,CASAFAGTGHSPLHF,TGTGCCAGTGCATTTGCCGGGACAGGGCATTCACCCCTCCACTTT